These 30 T cell receptor beta chains originate from one sample sequenced in a study of T cells in tuberculosis. The table came from immunoSEQ multiplex PCR; TCRdb's copy has only in-frame clones and leaves some out. The sample yields about 58,000 clones, 88% seen once. Sorting used thawed, overnight-rested PBMC stained with anti-CD3, a viability dye and GMM-loaded CD1B tetramer. The lipid loaded on the CD1B tetramers was C32 glucose monomycolate from Rhodococcus equi. Sample: CD1b-GMM tetramer-negative cells sorted from PBMCs. These receptors came from an adult woman with latent tuberculosis.

The chain is built from TRBV18 and TRBJ2-1; TRBD1 matches 9 bases. The CDR3 is made up of 16 amino acids. Germline V lookup: CDR1 KGHSH, CDR2 LQKENI. J gave up 4 bases and V 2 bases, and 6 bases lay outside the gene matches. The CDR3 reads CASSPTGTGNYNEQFF. The CDR3 region has the DNA TGTGCCAGCTCACCAACCGGGACAGGGAATTACAATGAGCAGTTCTTC.

The rearrangement joins TRBV11-2 to TRBJ1-4; 7 bases agree with TRBD1. This CDR3 is 15 amino acids long. Germline V gene data show CDR1 as SGHAT and CDR2 as FQNNGV. V shed 5 bases, J shed 8 bases, and the junction held 11 bases outside the gene matches. The CDR3 loop is CASSNRRAGGEKLFF. In DNA, the CDR3 is TGTGCCAGCAGCAACAGGCGGGCAGGGGGGGAAAAACTGTTTTTT.

The chain is built from TRBV4-2 and TRBJ1-4; tentative D call: TRBD1 (5 bases). Per germline, CDR1 LGHNA and CDR2 YNFKEQ. The CDR3 is made up of 16 amino acids. Trimming cost V 1 base and J 8 bases, with 17 bases left between them. CDR3 sequence (DNA): TGTGCCAGCAGCCAAGGGGGTCAGGACGGGGGAGAAAAACTGTTTTTT. It specifies CASSQGGQDGGEKLFF.

V is TRBV13 and J is TRBJ2-1; weak D call: TRBD1 (5 bases). Between the trimmed V and J ends, which lost 1 base and 3 bases, there was a span of 7 bases. There are 14 residues in the CDR3. The germline V gene encodes CDR1 PRHDT and CDR2 FYEKMQ (reference sequence). The CDR3 DNA is TGTGCCAGCAGCTTAGTAGGGGACTACAATGAGCAGTTCTTC. It encodes CASSLVGDYNEQFF.

This rearrangement joins TRBV6-1 to TRBJ2-1, with 8 bases identical to TRBD2. Germline loops: CDR1 MNHNS, CDR2 SASEGT. V lost 4 bases, J lost 3 bases, and 11 bases stayed unmatched. There are 17 residues in the CDR3. Here the CDR3 DNA reads TGTGCCAGCAGTGGCTTTCCGGGCGGGGGGAACTACAATGAGCAGTTCTTC. It specifies CASSGFPGGGNYNEQFF.

CDR3 bases: TGTGCCAGTAGTTCTTCCGGGACAGGGACGGGTTCACCCCTCCACTTT. It encodes CASSSSGTGTGSPLHF. The rearrangement uses TRBV19 and TRBJ1-6; 9 bases agree with TRBD1. This CDR3 is built from 16 residues. V shed 5 bases and J 9 bases; nucleotides not matched to a gene: 11. Germline V CDR1 and CDR2: LNHDA, SQIVND (reference sequence).

The chain links TRBV30 to TRBJ1-1; D is unresolved. Germline values: CDR1 GTSNPN, CDR2 SVGIG (reference sequence). Trimming shortened V by 5 bases and J by 0 bases, and 13 bases separated the two germline ends. The CDR3 is 14 residues long. The CDR3 nucleotides are TGTGCCTGGCTTTTAATTAATCTGAACACTGAAGCTTTCTTT. Its translation is CAWLLINLNTEAFF. The whole variable domain, remainder taken from reference TRBV30 and TRBJ1-1, is SQTIHQWPATLVQPVGSPLSLECTVEGTSNPNLYWYRQAAGRGLQLLFYSVGIGQISSEVPQNLSASRPQDRQFILSSKKLLLSDSGFYLCAWLLINLNTEAFFGQGTRLTVV.

This sequence joins TRBV4-1 and TRBJ2-1; D is undetermined. The CDR3 is 14 amino acids. CDR1 MGHRA and CDR2 YSYEKL come from the germline V gene. Trimming pared 0 bases from V and 1 base from J, leaving 4 bases between. DNA for the CDR3: TGCGCCAGCAGCCAAGACCAGTCCTACAATGAGCAGTTCTTC. Its translation: CASSQDQSYNEQFF.

The genes are TRBV19 and TRBJ1-2, with 9 bases identical to TRBD1. Germline-derived CDR1 and CDR2 are LNHDA and SQIVND (reference sequence). The CDR3 runs to 14 residues. V shed 5 bases, J shed 7 bases, and the junction held 8 bases outside the gene matches. The CDR3 DNA sequence: TGTGCCAGTAGTCCTCAGGGACAGGGCGGTGGCTACACCTTC. Amino acids: CASSPQGQGGGYTF.

In its sample, this clone was seen a few times. CDR3 DNA: TGCGCCAGCAGCCAAGAGGGGGCAGGAAACTCTGGAAACACCATATATTTT. Its protein product is CASSQEGAGNSGNTIYF. J is TRBJ1-3 and V is TRBV4-3; D is perhaps TRBD1 (6 bases). In germline, CDR1 is LGHNA, CDR2 YSLEER. Trimming took 0 bases from V and 0 from J, leaving 12 bases between them. This CDR3 contains 17 residues.

CDR3 DNA sequence: TGTGCCAGCACCCAGGGGGGACTCCTATACAATGAGCAGTTCTTC. This codes for CASTQGGLLYNEQFF. This chain uses TRBV6-5 with TRBJ2-1; possible D gene TRBD1, 7 bases. With 7 bases removed from V and 4 bases from J, the gap between germline ends came to 17 bases. Germline V gene lookup returns CDR1 MNHEY and CDR2 SVGAGI. The CDR3 contains 15 residues.

The chain is built from TRBV7-3 and TRBJ2-3; 9 nucleotides align to TRBD2. The germline V gene encodes CDR1 SGHTA and CDR2 FQGTGA. CDR3 size: 17 residues. V shed 2 bases and J 5 bases; nucleotides not matched to a gene: 11. The CDR3 DNA is TGTGCCAGCAGCTTACTGGGCGGGGGGGCATCTTTAGATACGCAGTATTTT. The encoded protein is CASSLLGGGASLDTQYF.

A remark on this clone: The junction and the germline gene differ at one end; a read error may be behind it. Other DNA sequences in the sample encode the same CDR3. CDR3 coding DNA: TGTGCTAGCAGTCACAGGGTCCGGGGAGGCTACACCTTC. Protein: CASSHRVRGGYTF. V gene TRBV6-6 combines with J gene TRBJ1-2, with a possible D match to TRBD1 (6 bases). CDR1 MNHNY and CDR2 SVGAGI come from the germline V gene (reference sequence). The CDR3 extends over 13 amino acids.

The chain links TRBV19 to TRBJ1-5; D may be TRBD1 (6 bases). The CDR3 is 15 amino acids. Germline V gene data show CDR1 as LNHDA and CDR2 as SQIVND (reference sequence). V was pared by 5 bases and J by 7 bases, with 18 bases between. The CDR3 sequence is CASSVYTGSQQPQHF. The DNA for the CDR3 is TGTGCCAGTAGTGTTTACACAGGGTCCCAGCAGCCCCAGCATTTT. Full variable domain (remainder filled in from reference TRBV19 and TRBJ1-5): DGGITQSPKYLFRKEGQNVTLSCEQNLNHDAMYWYRQDPGQGLRLIYYSQIVNDFQKGDIAEGYSVSREKKESFPLTVTSAQKNPTAFYLCASSVYTGSQQPQHFGDGTRLSIL.

The rearrangement links TRBV2 to TRBJ1-2, with D hard to call. Germline V gene sequence: CDR1 SNHLY, CDR2 FYNNEI. There are 13 residues in the CDR3. The V end lost 5 bases, the J end lost 8 bases, and 15 bases lay between the germline ends. CDR3 protein: CASSTEEGRGYTF. In DNA form, the CDR3 reads TGTGCCAGCAGTACCGAGGAGGGCCGGGGCTACACCTTC.

The genes are TRBV4-3 and TRBJ2-2; perhaps TRBD2 as D (5 bases). Germline CDR1 and CDR2: LGHNA and YSLEER. V dropped 0 bases and J dropped 4 bases, with 18 bases sitting between them. This CDR3 has 18 amino acids. This CDR3 is CASSQDPVVGAITGELFF. CDR3 DNA: TGCGCCAGCAGCCAAGACCCGGTCGTGGGAGCCATCACCGGGGAGCTGTTTTTT.

This clone was counted only a few times. The chain carries TRBV7-3 and TRBJ2-1, with D unclear. This CDR3 comprises 12 residues. Trimming removed 6 bases at V and 9 bases at J, with 12 bases between. Germline assignment: CDR1 SGHTA and CDR2 FQGTGA. The CDR3 nucleotides are TGTGCCAGCAGTCCAGTTGGCGGTGAGCAGTTCTTC. Translated, it gives CASSPVGGEQFF. Complete variable domain (other parts from reference TRBV7-3 and TRBJ2-1): GAGVSQTPSNKVTEKGKYVELRCDPISGHTALYWYRQSLGQGPEFLIYFQGTGAADDSGLPNDRFFAVRPEGSVSTLKIQRTERGDSAVYLCASSPVGGEQFFGPGTRLTVL.

This clone was detected only once. The V and J genes are TRBV10-3 and TRBJ2-2; 7 bases map to TRBD2. The junction had 7 bases not matched to a gene; V was cut back by 6 bases and J by 0 bases. The germline gives CDR1 ENHRY, CDR2 SYGVKD. CDR3 length: 16 residues. The CDR3 region is CAIRGTSATNTGELFF. CDR3 DNA sequence: TGTGCCATCAGAGGTACTAGCGCGACGAACACCGGGGAGCTGTTTTTT.

The chain couples TRBV28 to TRBJ2-7; 7 nucleotides match TRBD1. V lost 5 bases and J lost 4; bases outside the gene matches: 2. CDR3 length: 12 residues. Germline V gives CDR1 MDHEN, CDR2 SYDVKM. In DNA form, the CDR3 reads TGTGCCAGCAGTCGGGACAGTTACGAGCAGTACTTC. Translated, it gives CASSRDSYEQYF. The variable domain in full, with the rest retrieved from reference TRBV28 and TRBJ2-7, is DVKVTQSSRYLVKRTGEKVFLECVQDMDHENMFWYRQDPGLGLRLIYFSYDVKMKEKGDIPEGYSVSREKKERFSLILESASTNQTSMYLCASSRDSYEQYFGPGTRLTVT.

In this sample, this clone turned up once. J is TRBJ1-3 and V is TRBV6-6; the match to TRBD1 covers 7 bases. CDR1 is MNHNY, CDR2 SVGAGI, per germline (reference sequence). The CDR3 loop spans 15 amino acids. J gave up 2 bases and V 2 bases, and 3 bases lay outside the gene matches. The CDR3 DNA reads TGTGCCAGCAGTTACGGACAGGATGCTGGAAACACCATATATTTT. Amino acid sequence: CASSYGQDAGNTIYF.

This chain connects TRBV30 to TRBJ1-2; the D gene is possibly TRBD1 (6 bases). V shed 0 bases and J shed 6 bases, with 14 bases lying between them. The CDR3 has 14 amino acids. The germline CDR1 and CDR2 sequences are GTSNPN and SVGIG (reference sequence). The CDR3 region has the DNA TGTGCCTGGAGTGTTGGGGGAAACAGGGATGGCTACACCTTC. Protein sequence: CAWSVGGNRDGYTF.

The V and J genes are TRBV30 and TRBJ2-5, with D perhaps matching TRBD1 (7 bases). CDR1 and CDR2 (germline): GTSNPN, SVGIG (reference sequence). The V gene lost 0 bases and the J gene lost 3 bases, with 17 bases spanning the gap. The CDR3 loop spans 16 amino acids. The CDR3 bases are TGTGCCTGGAGTGTATCGGCAGGGGGGAGCGAAGAGACCCAGTACTTC. It specifies CAWSVSAGGSEETQYF.

The rearrangement uses TRBV7-8 and TRBJ2-2; D is perhaps TRBD1 (6 bases). The CDR3 is 13 amino acids. V was cut by 1 base and J by 9 bases, with 9 bases left in between. The germline CDR1 and CDR2 sequences are SGHVS and FQNEAQ. The CDR3 nucleotides are TGTGCCAGCAGCTTAGACAGGGTTCGGGAGCTGTTTTTT. Amino acids: CASSLDRVRELFF.

The CDR3 spells CASSFSINYGYTF. CDR3 nucleotides: TGTGCCAGCAGCTTTTCTATTAACTATGGCTACACCTTC. The rearrangement uses TRBV5-4 and TRBJ1-2; D is uncertain. This CDR3 spans 13 amino acids. Trimming took off 2 bases at V and 1 base at J, with 6 bases between the two ends. The germline gives CDR1 SGHNT, CDR2 YYREEE (reference sequence). Combining the CDR3 with reference TRBV5-4 and TRBJ1-2 gives the whole variable domain ETGVTQSPTHLIKTRGQQVTLRCSSQSGHNTVSWYQQALGQGPQFIFQYYREEENGRGNFPPRFSGLQFPNYSSELNVNALELDDSALYLCASSFSINYGYTFGSGTRLTVV.

The chain is built from TRBV28 and TRBJ2-3, with TRBD2 identical over 11 bases. J gave up 7 bases and V 2 bases, and 5 bases lay outside the gene matches. Germline CDR1 and CDR2: MDHEN and SYDVKM. This CDR3 has 15 amino acids. CDR3 protein: CASSLQASGGNTQYF. The CDR3 DNA follows: TGTGCCAGCAGTTTACAGGCTAGCGGGGGGAATACGCAGTATTTT.

This clone has a handful of counts. The chain couples TRBV5-1 to TRBJ2-4; 13 bases match TRBD2. The trim removed 4 bases at V and 0 bases at J, leaving 7 bases unmatched. Germline values: CDR1 SGHRS, CDR2 YFSETQ. CDR3 length equals 18 residues. This chain's CDR3 is CASSTRLAGGEAKNIQYF. CDR3 nucleotide sequence: TGCGCCAGCAGCACGAGACTAGCGGGGGGCGAAGCCAAAAACATTCAGTACTTC.

V and J are TRBV7-9 and TRBJ2-7; 8 bases fit TRBD1. The junction had 4 bases not matched to a gene; V was cut back by 3 bases and J by 6 bases. This CDR3 is 13 amino acids long. From germline, CDR1 is SEHNR and CDR2 FQNEAQ (reference sequence). For the CDR3, the DNA is TGTGCCAGCAGCTTTGGACAGGGCTCCGAGCAGTACTTC. Translated: CASSFGQGSEQYF.

Here the CDR3 DNA reads TGTGCCAGCAGCCGGGGACAGGTTTCCTACGAGCAGTACTTC. Translating gives CASSRGQVSYEQYF. The rearrangement links TRBV27 to TRBJ2-7; 8 nucleotides match TRBD1. This CDR3 has 14 residues. Per germline, CDR1 MNHEY and CDR2 SMNVEV (reference sequence). J was trimmed by 1 base and V by 6 bases; bases with no gene match: 5.

J is TRBJ1-2 and V is TRBV7-9; D unresolved. With 1 base removed from V and 4 bases from J, the gap between germline ends came to 13 bases. The CDR3 length is 15 residues. Germline lookup yields CDR1 SEHNR and CDR2 FQNEAQ (reference sequence). CDR3 nucleotides: TGTGCCAGCAGCTTAGGTCGCGGGGATGTCTATGGCTACACCTTC. As protein: CASSLGRGDVYGYTF.

The V and J genes are TRBV7-2 and TRBJ2-3; TRBD2 agrees at 13 bases. The V gene's germline CDR1 is SGHTA and CDR2 FQGNSA. Trimming took 5 bases from V and 4 from J; bases not matched to a gene: 6. The CDR3 contains 16 residues. In DNA, the CDR3 is TGTGCCAGCAGCCCCGGGACTAGCGGGACTGCAGATACGCAGTATTTT. This encodes CASSPGTSGTADTQYF. The entire variable domain, with the rest obtained from reference TRBV7-2 and TRBJ2-3, is as follows: GAGVSQSPSNKVTEKGKDVELRCDPISGHTALYWYRQSLGQGLEFLIYFQGNSAPDKSGLPSDRFSAERTGGSVSTLTIQRTQQEDSAVYLCASSPGTSGTADTQYFGPGTRLTVL.